The rows below give T cell receptor beta chains drawn from one sample of a study of blood T cell repertoires in COVID-19. Some clones are missing from TCRdb's copy, which holds only in-frame ones; the method was immunoSEQ multiplex PCR. The table lists a few hundred thousand clones, 70% to 90% of them singletons. Sequencing used peripheral blood. These receptors all stem from a man aged 18 to 29 with active or convalescent COVID-19. CDR3s include the opening cysteine and the closing phenylalanine or tryptophan. Fields, in order: D gene, V gene, clone size, J gene, CDR3 protein, CDR3 DNA. The D gene is left open where the match is weak. For some rows the clone size is stated as once, few or many, or as a class when expanded; others skip it.

D: .
V: TRBV12-3/TRBV12-4
size: .
J: TRBJ2-1
CDR3: CASTRQGGDEQFF
DNA: TGTGCCAGCACCCGACAGGGAGGCGATGAGCAGTTCTTC

D: .
V: TRBV5-1
size: .
J: TRBJ2-6
CDR3: CASSNQGSGANVLTF
DNA: TGCGCCAGCAGCAATCAGGGATCTGGGGCCAACGTCCTGACTTTC

D: .
V: TRBV11-2
size: .
J: TRBJ1-2
CDR3: CASRRPGLNYGYTF
DNA: TGTGCCAGCAGGAGACCAGGTCTCAACTATGGCTACACCTTC

D: TRBD1
V: TRBV5-1
size: .
J: TRBJ1-1
CDR3: CASSPGQGGLEAFF
DNA: TGCGCCAGCAGCCCGGGACAGGGGGGCCTTGAAGCTTTCTTT

D: .
V: TRBV13
size: .
J: TRBJ1-1
CDR3: CASSGHGTEAFF
DNA: TGTGCCAGCAGCGGACATGGCACTGAAGCTTTCTTT

D: TRBD1
V: TRBV7-8
size: .
J: TRBJ1-5
CDR3: CASSPDRGINQPQHF
DNA: TGTGCCAGCAGCCCGGACAGGGGGATCAATCAGCCCCAGCATTTT

D: .
V: TRBV6-6
size: .
J: TRBJ1-2
CDR3: CASLNRQFYGYTF
DNA: TGTGCCAGCTTGAATCGACAGTTCTATGGCTACACCTTC

D: .
V: TRBV19
size: .
J: TRBJ2-1
CDR3: CASSIDLSTLPNEQFF
DNA: TGTGCCAGTAGTATAGATCTATCCACGTTGCCCAATGAGCAGTTCTTC

D: TRBD1
V: TRBV10-2
size: .
J: TRBJ1-2
CDR3: CASSESWTGVYGYTF
DNA: TGCGCCAGCAGTGAGTCGTGGACAGGGGTATATGGCTACACCTTC

D: TRBD1
V: TRBV12-5
size: once
J: TRBJ2-1
CDR3: CASGLAGQGRNEQFF
DNA: TGTGCTAGTGGTTTGGCGGGACAGGGGCGCAATGAGCAGTTCTTC

D: .
V: TRBV2
size: .
J: TRBJ1-2
CDR3: CASSETPQGNYGYTF
DNA: TGTGCCAGCAGTGAAACCCCACAGGGAAACTATGGCTACACCTTC

D: .
V: TRBV19
size: .
J: TRBJ1-5
CDR3: CASSIAFEIRGQPQHF
DNA: TGTGCCAGTAGTATTGCGTTCGAAATTCGTGGTCAGCCCCAGCATTTT

D: TRBD1
V: TRBV2
size: .
J: TRBJ2-7
CDR3: CASSAGQGVFYEQYF
DNA: TGTGCCAGCAGTGCGGGACAGGGGGTTTTCTACGAGCAGTACTTC

D: TRBD1
V: TRBV4-1
size: .
J: TRBJ2-7
CDR3: CASSQGTPQGHEQYF
DNA: TGCGCCAGCAGCCAAGGGACTCCACAGGGGCACGAGCAGTACTTC

D: .
V: TRBV5-1
size: .
J: TRBJ1-4
CDR3: CASGYGGATNEKLFF
DNA: TGCGCCAGCGGATACGGCGGTGCAACTAATGAAAAACTGTTTTTT

D: .
V: TRBV19
size: few
J: TRBJ1-5
CDR3: CASRDIGWDQPQHF
DNA: TGTGCCAGTAGGGACATAGGGTGGGATCAGCCCCAGCATTTT

D: TRBD1
V: TRBV5-1
size: .
J: TRBJ2-7
CDR3: CASTEFQTGKNEQYF
DNA: TGCGCCAGCACGGAATTTCAGACAGGGAAAAACGAGCAGTACTTC

D: .
V: TRBV7-2
size: few
J: TRBJ1-5
CDR3: CASSPSAGASAGPQHF
DNA: TGTGCCAGCAGCCCCAGTGCGGGGGCGAGCGCTGGGCCCCAGCATTTT

D: TRBD1
V: TRBV24-1
size: once
J: TRBJ2-1
CDR3: CATSAGTGYYNEQFF
DNA: TGTGCCACCAGTGCCGGGACAGGGTACTACAATGAGCAGTTCTTC

D: .
V: TRBV7-8
size: .
J: TRBJ2-1
CDR3: CASSSERVGYNEQFF
DNA: TGTGCCAGCAGCTCCGAGCGGGTAGGCTACAATGAGCAGTTCTTC

D: TRBD1
V: TRBV5-1
size: .
J: TRBJ1-2
CDR3: CASSGLEGTAFGDGYTF
DNA: TGCGCCAGCAGCGGATTAGAAGGGACAGCCTTTGGGGACGGCTACACCTTC

D: TRBD1
V: TRBV15
size: once
J: TRBJ2-4
CDR3: CATSNYRGFAKNIQYF
DNA: TGTGCCACCAGCAATTACAGGGGGTTTGCCAAAAACATTCAGTACTTC

D: TRBD1
V: TRBV4-2
size: .
J: TRBJ1-3
CDR3: CASSLGQGDVQTGNTIYF
DNA: TGTGCCAGCAGCCTGGGACAGGGCGATGTCCAAACTGGAAACACCATATATTTT

D: .
V: TRBV12-3/TRBV12-4
size: .
J: TRBJ2-7
CDR3: CASSLGSYEQYF
DNA: TGTGCCAGCAGTCTAGGGAGTTACGAGCAGTACTTC

D: TRBD2
V: TRBV11-2
size: once
J: TRBJ2-3
CDR3: CASSSITSGAARDTQYF
DNA: TGTGCCAGCAGCTCGATAACTAGCGGGGCCGCAAGAGATACGCAGTATTTT

D: TRBD1
V: TRBV9
size: once
J: TRBJ1-1
CDR3: CASSPNPGQGLKGNTEAFF
DNA: TGTGCCAGCAGCCCCAACCCCGGACAGGGTCTAAAAGGGAACACTGAAGCTTTCTTT

D: TRBD1
V: TRBV18
size: .
J: TRBJ1-5
CDR3: CASSRQGPNQPQHF
DNA: TGTGCCAGCTCTAGACAGGGACCCAATCAGCCCCAGCATTTT

D: .
V: TRBV10-3
size: .
J: TRBJ1-5
CDR3: CAISESRLWRNHSNQPQHF
DNA: TGTGCCATCAGTGAGTCGAGGCTTTGGCGGAATCATAGCAATCAGCCCCAGCATTTT

D: TRBD1
V: TRBV6-6
size: once
J: TRBJ2-2
CDR3: CASSAGTGAAGELFF
DNA: TGTGCCAGCAGTGCCGGGACAGGGGCTGCCGGGGAGCTGTTTTTT

D: TRBD1
V: TRBV6-5
size: once
J: TRBJ1-1
CDR3: CASSKIGTGGTEAFF
DNA: TGTGCCAGCAGTAAAATCGGGACAGGGGGCACTGAAGCTTTCTTT

D: TRBD1
V: TRBV20-1
size: .
J: TRBJ1-2
CDR3: CSAIRGSGYTF
DNA: TGCAGTGCTATCAGGGGGAGCGGCTACACCTTC

D: TRBD2
V: TRBV5-4
size: .
J: TRBJ2-3
CDR3: CASNLVLGTSGGPWPDTQYF
DNA: TGTGCCAGCAACTTGGTATTAGGGACTAGCGGGGGACCCTGGCCAGATACGCAGTATTTT

D: TRBD1
V: TRBV6-1
size: .
J: TRBJ1-6
CDR3: CASSEVRGTRSPLHF
DNA: TGTGCCAGCAGTGAAGTCAGGGGGACTAGATCACCCCTCCACTTT

D: .
V: TRBV4-1
size: .
J: TRBJ1-5
CDR3: CASSQQGNQPQHF
DNA: TGCGCCAGCAGCCAACAGGGCAATCAGCCCCAGCATTTT

D: .
V: TRBV5-1
size: .
J: TRBJ2-7
CDR3: CASSFPGVEQYF
DNA: TGCGCCAGCAGCTTCCCAGGGGTCGAGCAGTACTTC

D: .
V: TRBV11-2
size: once
J: TRBJ2-7
CDR3: CASSIGGQGEQYF
DNA: TGTGCCAGCAGCATAGGGGGTCAGGGTGAGCAGTACTTC

D: .
V: TRBV2
size: .
J: TRBJ1-2
CDR3: CASSLGGIYGYTF
DNA: TGTGCCAGCAGCCTCGGGGGGATTTATGGCTACACCTTC

D: .
V: TRBV6-6
size: .
J: TRBJ1-2
CDR3: CASSYRGANYGYTF
DNA: TGTGCCAGCAGTTACCGGGGGGCAAACTATGGCTACACCTTC

D: .
V: TRBV2
size: once
J: TRBJ2-4
CDR3: CASSGGGAKNIQYF
DNA: TGTGCCAGCAGTGGCGGAGGCGCCAAAAACATTCAGTACTTC

D: .
V: TRBV5-6
size: .
J: TRBJ1-2
CDR3: CASSFRGAGTYGYTF
DNA: TGTGCCAGCAGCTTTCGGGGGGCTGGTACCTATGGCTACACCTTC

D: .
V: TRBV6-5
size: .
J: TRBJ2-1
CDR3: CASTRGGTTPDEQFF
DNA: TGTGCCAGCACCCGGGGCGGGACCACTCCCGATGAGCAGTTCTTC

D: TRBD1
V: TRBV5-1
size: .
J: TRBJ2-7
CDR3: CASSLVLGTGETYEQYF
DNA: TGCGCCAGCAGCCTTGTACTAGGGACAGGGGAAACCTACGAGCAGTACTTC

D: .
V: TRBV7-6
size: .
J: TRBJ1-3
CDR3: CASSLRGGENTIYF
DNA: TGTGCCAGCAGCTTAAGGGGGGGCGAAAACACCATATATTTT

D: .
V: TRBV5-4
size: .
J: TRBJ1-1
CDR3: CASSLGGGPTEAFF
DNA: TGTGCCAGCAGCTTGGGGGGGGGCCCCACTGAAGCTTTCTTT

D: .
V: TRBV2
size: once
J: TRBJ1-5
CDR3: CASSDSIHSNQPQHF
DNA: TGTGCCAGCAGTGATAGTATTCATAGCAATCAGCCCCAGCATTTT

D: .
V: TRBV29-1
size: .
J: TRBJ1-1
CDR3: CSADINPNTEAFF
DNA: TGCAGCGCAGACATAAATCCGAACACTGAAGCTTTCTTT

D: .
V: TRBV11-2
size: .
J: TRBJ2-7
CDR3: CASTDRGNWEQYF
DNA: TGTGCCAGCACCGATAGAGGGAATTGGGAGCAGTACTTC

D: TRBD1
V: TRBV6-2/TRBV6-3
size: .
J: TRBJ1-5
CDR3: CASSDGTGNQPQHF
DNA: TGTGCCAGCAGTGACGGGACAGGCAATCAGCCCCAGCATTTT

D: .
V: TRBV5-6
size: .
J: TRBJ1-4
CDR3: CASSLPTKGEKLFF
DNA: TGTGCCAGCAGCTTGCCCACTAAAGGAGAAAAACTGTTTTTT

D: TRBD1
V: TRBV29-1
size: .
J: TRBJ1-2
CDR3: CSAPEDRVVGYTF
DNA: TGCAGCGCCCCGGAGGACAGGGTGGTAGGCTACACCTTC

D: TRBD1
V: TRBV10-2
size: .
J: TRBJ1-1
CDR3: CASSISWTGKTEAFF
DNA: TGCGCCAGCAGTATATCTTGGACAGGGAAGACTGAAGCTTTCTTT